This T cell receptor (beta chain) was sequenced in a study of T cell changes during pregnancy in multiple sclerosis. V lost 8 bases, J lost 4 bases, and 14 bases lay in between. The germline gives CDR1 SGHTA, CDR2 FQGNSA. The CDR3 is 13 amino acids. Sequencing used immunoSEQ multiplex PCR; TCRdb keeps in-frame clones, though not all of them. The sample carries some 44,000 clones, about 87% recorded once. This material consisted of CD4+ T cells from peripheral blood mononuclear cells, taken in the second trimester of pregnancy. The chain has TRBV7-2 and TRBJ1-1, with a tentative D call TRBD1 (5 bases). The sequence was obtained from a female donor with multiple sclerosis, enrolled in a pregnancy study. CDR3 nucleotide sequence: TGTGCCAGCGGGAGGGGTACGGGCACTGAAGCTTTCTTT. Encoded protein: CASGRGTGTEAFF.